The entry below describes one T cell receptor (beta chain). At one end the junction does not follow the germline gene, possibly because of a read error. This sample was included in a study of low-dose radiotherapy and immunotherapy resistance in tumors. Across the study: Each fraction given to Cohort 2 every two weeks delivered 1 Gy, and the total reached 13 Gy over 26 weeks. Every day for four cycles from cycle 1 day 1, patients took 300 mg of oral aspirin.

The CDR3 sequence is 21 residues long. CDR1 and CDR2 from the germline V gene are WNHNN and SYGVQD (reference sequence). Both TCRalpha and TCRbeta chains were reverse transcribed with V-gene-specific primers. Amplification, which lasted 20 PCR cycles, used a constant-region primer and V-primer adapter to amplify TCRs. mRNA, after isolation, was amplified by in vitro transcription. TCRdb re-called the reads through MiXCR, storing one row per CDR3 protein. Seen here are roughly 95,000 distinct CDR3 sequences, 20% to 25% observed once, and the top ten hold roughly 13%. Noted time point: after trial treatment. Stated treatment: LDRT plus nivolumab, ipilimumab, low-dose cyclophosphamide and aspirin (RACIN trial).

The J gene is TRBJ1-5, the V gene TRBV10-1; 7 bases match TRBD1. This clonotype was obtained from a female donor with ovarian cancer. The sample was PBMCs, taken after low-dose radiotherapy plus immunotherapy. The CDR3 coding sequence is TGCGCCAGCACCCCGGGGGACAGTAAGGAAGTGGGGCTCCTGAGCAAGCAGCCCCAGCATTTT. Translating gives CASTPGDSKEVGLLSKQPQHF.